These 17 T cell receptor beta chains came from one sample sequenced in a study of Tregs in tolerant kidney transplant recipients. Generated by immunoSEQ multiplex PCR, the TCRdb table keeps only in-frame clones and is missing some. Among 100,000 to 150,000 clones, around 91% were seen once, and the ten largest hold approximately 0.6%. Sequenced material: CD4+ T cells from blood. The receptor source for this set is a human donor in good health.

CDR3: CASSGWTSTNEKLFF. CDR3 DNA: TGTGCCAGCAGCGGGTGGACGTCCACTAATGAAAAACTGTTTTTT. This rearrangement joins TRBV9 to TRBJ1-4; D is unclear. The V end lost 3 bases, the J end lost 2 bases, and 11 bases lay between the germline ends. CDR3 length: 15 residues. Per the germline V gene, CDR1 is SGDLS and CDR2 is YYNGEE.

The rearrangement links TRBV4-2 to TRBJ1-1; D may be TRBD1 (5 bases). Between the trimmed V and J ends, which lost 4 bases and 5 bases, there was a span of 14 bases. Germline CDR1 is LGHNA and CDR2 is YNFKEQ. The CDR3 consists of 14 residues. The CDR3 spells CASSPQGGMTEAFF. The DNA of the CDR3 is TGTGCCAGCAGCCCCCAGGGTGGGATGACTGAAGCTTTCTTT.

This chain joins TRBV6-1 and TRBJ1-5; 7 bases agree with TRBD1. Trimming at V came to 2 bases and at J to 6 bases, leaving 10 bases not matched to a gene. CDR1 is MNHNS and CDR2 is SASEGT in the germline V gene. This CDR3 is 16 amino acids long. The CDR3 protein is CASSELWARQGQPQHF. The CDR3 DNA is TGTGCCAGCAGTGAACTTTGGGCCCGACAGGGTCAGCCCCAGCATTTT.

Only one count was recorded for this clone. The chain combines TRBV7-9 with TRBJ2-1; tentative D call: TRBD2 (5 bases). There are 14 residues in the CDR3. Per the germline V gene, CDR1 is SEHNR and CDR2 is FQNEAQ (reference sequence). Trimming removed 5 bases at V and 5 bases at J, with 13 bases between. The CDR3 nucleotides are TGTGCCAGCAGCCCGGGAAGCCGGGACAATGAGCAGTTCTTC. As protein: CASSPGSRDNEQFF. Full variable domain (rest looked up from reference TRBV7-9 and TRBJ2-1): DTGVSQNPRHKITKRGQNVTFRCDPISEHNRLYWYRQTLGQGPEFLTYFQNEAQLEKSRLLSDRFSAERPKGSFSTLEIQRTEQGDSAMYLCASSPGSRDNEQFFGPGTRLTVL.

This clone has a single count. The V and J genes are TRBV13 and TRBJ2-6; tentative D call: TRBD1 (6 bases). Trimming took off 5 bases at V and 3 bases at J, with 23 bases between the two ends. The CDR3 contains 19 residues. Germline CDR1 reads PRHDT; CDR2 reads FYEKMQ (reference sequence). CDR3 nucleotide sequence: TGTGCCAGCAGCCCCGGAACACCCCTACAGGGCAGTGGGGCCAACGTCCTGACTTTC. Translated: CASSPGTPLQGSGANVLTF.

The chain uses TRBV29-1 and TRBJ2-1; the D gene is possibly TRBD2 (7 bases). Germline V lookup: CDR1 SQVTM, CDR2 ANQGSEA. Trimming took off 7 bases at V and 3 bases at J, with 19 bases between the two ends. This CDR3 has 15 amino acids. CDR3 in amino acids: CSARRGAGDYNEQFF. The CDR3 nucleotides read TGCAGCGCCCGCCGGGGGGCGGGGGACTACAATGAGCAGTTCTTC.

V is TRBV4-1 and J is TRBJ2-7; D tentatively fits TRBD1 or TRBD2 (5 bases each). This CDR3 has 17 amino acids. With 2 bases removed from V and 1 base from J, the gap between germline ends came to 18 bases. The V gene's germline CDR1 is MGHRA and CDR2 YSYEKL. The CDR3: CASSQPRSTGASYEQYF. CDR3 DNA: TGCGCCAGCAGCCAACCCCGCTCTACCGGGGCATCCTACGAGCAGTACTTC.

This CDR3 reads CASSPSRDRVSGNTIYF. In DNA form, the CDR3 reads TGTGCCAGCAGTCCGAGCCGGGACAGGGTCTCTGGAAACACCATATATTTT. The V gene is TRBV2, the J gene TRBJ1-3, with 9 nucleotides matching TRBD1. CDR3 size: 17 residues. The trim removed 5 bases at V and 0 bases at J, leaving 8 bases unmatched. The germline gives CDR1 SNHLY, CDR2 FYNNEI.

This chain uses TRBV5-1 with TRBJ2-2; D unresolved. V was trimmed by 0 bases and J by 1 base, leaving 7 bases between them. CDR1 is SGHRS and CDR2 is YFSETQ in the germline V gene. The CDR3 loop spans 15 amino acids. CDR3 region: CASSLDSRNTGELFF. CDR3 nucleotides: TGCGCCAGCAGCTTGGACTCTCGGAACACCGGGGAGCTGTTTTTT.

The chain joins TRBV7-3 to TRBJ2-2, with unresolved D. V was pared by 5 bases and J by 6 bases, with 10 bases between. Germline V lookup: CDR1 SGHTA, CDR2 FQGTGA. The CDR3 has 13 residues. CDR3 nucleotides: TGTGCCAGCAGCCGAAATGGTCCCGGGGAGCTGTTTTTT. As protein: CASSRNGPGELFF.

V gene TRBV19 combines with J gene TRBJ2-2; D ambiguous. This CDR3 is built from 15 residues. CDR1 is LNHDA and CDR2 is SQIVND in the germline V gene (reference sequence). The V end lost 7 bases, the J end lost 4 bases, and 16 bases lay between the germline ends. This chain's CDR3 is CASNSPWTATGELFF. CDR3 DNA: TGTGCCAGTAATTCCCCGTGGACGGCCACCGGGGAGCTGTTTTTT.

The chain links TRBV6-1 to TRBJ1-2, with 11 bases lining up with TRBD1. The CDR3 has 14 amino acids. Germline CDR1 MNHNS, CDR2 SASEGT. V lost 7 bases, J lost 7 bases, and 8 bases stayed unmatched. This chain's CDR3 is CASTRDRGGGGYTF. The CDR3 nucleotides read TGTGCCAGCACTAGGGACAGGGGGGGTGGTGGCTACACCTTC.

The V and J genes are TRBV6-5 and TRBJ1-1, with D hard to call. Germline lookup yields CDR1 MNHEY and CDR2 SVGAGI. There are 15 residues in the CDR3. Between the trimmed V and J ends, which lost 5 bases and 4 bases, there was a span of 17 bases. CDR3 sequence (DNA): TGTGCCAGCAGTAATTACTGGGGTTCGGTCACTGAAGCTTTCTTT. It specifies CASSNYWGSVTEAFF.

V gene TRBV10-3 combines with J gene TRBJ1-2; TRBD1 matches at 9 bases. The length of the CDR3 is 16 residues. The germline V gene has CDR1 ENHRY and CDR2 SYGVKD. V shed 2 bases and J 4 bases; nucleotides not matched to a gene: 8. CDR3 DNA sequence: TGTGCCATCAGTGAGCCGGGACAGGGCTCGGGCTATGGCTACACCTTC. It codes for CAISEPGQGSGYGYTF.

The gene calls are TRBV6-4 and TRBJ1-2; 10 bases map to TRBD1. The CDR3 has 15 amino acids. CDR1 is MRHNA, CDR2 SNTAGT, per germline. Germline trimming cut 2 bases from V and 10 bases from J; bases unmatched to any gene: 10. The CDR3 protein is CASSDPLRDRGVYTF. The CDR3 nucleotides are TGTGCCAGCAGTGACCCGCTCCGGGACAGGGGCGTCTACACCTTC.

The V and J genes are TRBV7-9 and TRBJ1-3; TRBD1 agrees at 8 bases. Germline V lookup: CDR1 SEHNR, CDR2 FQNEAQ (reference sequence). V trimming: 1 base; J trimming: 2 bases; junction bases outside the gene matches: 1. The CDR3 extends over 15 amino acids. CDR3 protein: CASSLEQGAGNTIYF. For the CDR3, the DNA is TGTGCCAGCAGCTTAGAACAGGGGGCTGGAAACACCATATATTTT.

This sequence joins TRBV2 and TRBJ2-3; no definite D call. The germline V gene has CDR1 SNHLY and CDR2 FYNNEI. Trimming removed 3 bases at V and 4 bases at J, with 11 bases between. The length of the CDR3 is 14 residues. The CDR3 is CASSDRQDADTQYF. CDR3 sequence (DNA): TGTGCCAGCAGTGATAGGCAGGACGCAGATACGCAGTATTTT.